A selection of T cell receptor beta chains follows, all from one sample in a study of cytomegalovirus exposure and HLA in healthy donors. Assay used: immunoSEQ multiplex PCR; TCRdb lists only in-frame clones, some missing. The sample has 65,000 to 90,000 clones, 85% to 95% seen once. Sequenced material: PBMCs. These receptors all come from a young man in good health and CMV-seronegative. Both conserved end residues are part of each CDR3.

>TRBV21-1|TRBJ1-4
CASSKFPGQSEKLFF
>TRBV29-1|TRBJ2-3
CSVRRAGVSTDTQYF
>TRBV7-3|TRBJ2-1
CASSVDSSLNEQFF
>TRBV18|TRBJ1-1
CASSPTDRGQAFF
>TRBV27|TRBJ2-5
CASSLLTSGGAETQYF
>TRBV29-1|TRBJ1-2
CSVEDQKGMGYTF
>TRBV9|TRBJ1-5
CASSVGVGPEGQPQHF
>TRBV9|TRBJ1-1
CASGDSMNTEAFF
>TRBV6-5|TRBJ2-7
CASTRGSNYEQYF
>TRBV11-2|TRBJ2-1
CASSLLHGERGTNEQFF
>TRBV28|TRBJ2-7
CASSSATGLSYEQYF
>TRBV30|TRBJ2-7
CAWTRYLGSEQYF
>TRBV7-2|TRBJ1-5
CASSFSDNGNQPQHF
>TRBV2|TRBJ1-5
CASKDYSNQPQHF
>TRBV11-2|TRBJ2-3
CASSLDPSLRFADTQYF
>TRBV6-1|TRBJ1-3
CASSRGTGLGNTIYF